Listed here is a single T cell receptor beta chain. Its antigen is not identified. The data stem from a study of T-cell reconstitution after alpha-beta-depleted transplantation in children. Study-wide findings and caveats: Counts and diversity of T cells one year after transplant came mostly from newly produced T cells.

For TCRbeta, the library was prepared with unique molecular identifiers. TCRdb reprocessed the PCR reads with MiXCR, giving one entry per CDR3 protein. The sample has 530,000 or so distinct CDR3 sequences, about a quarter seen once; the top ten hold approximately 39%. J was trimmed by 1 base and V by 7 bases; bases with no gene match: 10. The CDR3 sequence is 16 residues long. This receptor was obtained from a boy under two years old with Wiskott-Aldrich syndrome, due to receive a stem cell transplant. The chain links TRBV12-3 or TRBV12-4 to TRBJ2-3; 8 positions agree with TRBD2. This material consisted of PBMCs, taken before TCRalphabeta/CD19-depleted stem cell transplant. The DNA for the CDR3 is TGTGCCAGCACAAAGCTCCCGGGACTAGGCACAGATACGCAGTATTTT. This encodes CASTKLPGLGTDTQYF.